This TCR beta chain was obtained from a study of cytomegalovirus exposure and HLA in healthy donors. Findings of the study overall: Sequencing artifact likely explains a cluster of highly shared sequence variants. After further analysis at a later stage, 16,951 TCR beta sequences were associated with HLA alleles at 0.05 false discovery rate.

In regard to this clone: Its antigen is unidentified.

Trimming took 3 bases from V and 5 from J; bases not matched to a gene: 15. The CDR3 is 16 amino acids. Germline V gene sequence: CDR1 GTSNPN, CDR2 SVGIG (reference sequence). The PCR used 60 Vbeta and 13 Jbeta primers. Methods used by the authors: In a later analysis, the count reached tens of millions of unique TCR beta chains, with 9 million to 11 million shared. Clones were read by immunoSEQ multiplex PCR, and TCRdb kept only the in-frame ones, dropping some. V, J and clone size reflect that table, while D and trimming were determined from the DNA. Of some 45,000 clones in the sample, around two thirds were seen once. Healthy bone marrow donors made up the cohort.

The source of this sequence is a woman aged 25 to 39 in good health and CMV-seronegative. This chain connects TRBV30 to TRBJ1-1; 7 nucleotides match TRBD1. Input material: PBMCs. CDR3 nucleotides: TGTGCCTGGAGCCGCGGAGCACCACAGGGGCGTACTGAAGCTTTCTTT. Protein sequence: CAWSRGAPQGRTEAFF.